This T cell receptor beta chain comes out of a study of T cells expressing NK-cell markers. Study context: Repertoire data for TCR beta were derived from sorted T cells (CD3+CD56+NKG2C+, CD3+CD56+NKG2C- and CD3+CD56-NKG2C+).

The CDR3 is 17 amino acids. Germline V gene sequence: CDR1 MNHNS, CDR2 SASEGT. No DNA is given; TCRdb re-called the 5' RACE reads and lists each CDR3 protein once. Its table lists 150,000 to 180,000 distinct CDR3 sequences. A remark on this clonotype: No antigen is known for it.

Overall study findings and caveats: In a handful of donors, dominant clonotypes made up about 28.3-65% of CD3+CD56-NKG2C+ cells.

This receptor was obtained from a woman aged 50 to 65 in good health. The chain joins TRBV6-1 to TRBJ2-1; as DNA is missing, the TRBD2 call by TCRdb cannot be tested. The sample consisted of blood T cells: a sorted CD56 or NKG2C T cell subset, CD4+ or CD8+ T cells, or bulk PBMC T cells (not recorded which). This CDR3 reads CASSPLGGGLVDNEQFF.